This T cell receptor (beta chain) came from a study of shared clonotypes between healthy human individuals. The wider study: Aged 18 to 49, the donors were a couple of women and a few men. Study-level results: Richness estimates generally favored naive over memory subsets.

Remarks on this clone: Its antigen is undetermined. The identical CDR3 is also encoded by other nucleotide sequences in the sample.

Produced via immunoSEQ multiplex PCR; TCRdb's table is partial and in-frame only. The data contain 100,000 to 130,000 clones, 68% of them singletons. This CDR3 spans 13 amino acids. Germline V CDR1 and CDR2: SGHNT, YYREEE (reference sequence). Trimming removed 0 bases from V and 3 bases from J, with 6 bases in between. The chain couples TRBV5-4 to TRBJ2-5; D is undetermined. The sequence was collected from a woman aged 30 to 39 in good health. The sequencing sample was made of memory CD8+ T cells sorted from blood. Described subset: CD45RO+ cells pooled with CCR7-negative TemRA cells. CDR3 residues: CASSLEREETQYF. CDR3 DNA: TGTGCCAGCAGCTTGGAGAGAGAAGAGACCCAGTACTTC.